This T cell receptor (beta chain) emerged from a study of T-cell memory formation after mild COVID-19 (dated by TCRdb to about 2021). Notes on the research overall: TCR sequence clusters from the two donors were largely donor specific. Longitudinal TCRalpha and TCRbeta repertoire sequencing tracked T-cell clones expanding and contracting after mild COVID-19 in two donors. Two young, previously healthy adult volunteers made up the cohort, one male and one female. The study at large found these results: SARS-CoV-2 specificity was not confirmed for the second-wave clones peaking on day 37. The study covered only a couple of mild cases, and larger cohorts including severe cases with pre-infection samples were considered necessary. Clones contracting from day 15 to 85 had balanced CD4/CD8 phenotypes, while a second wave expanding from day 15 to 37 was biased towards CD4+. Contracting CD4+ clones were located mainly in the CM and EM memory subsets, whereas CD8+ clones were found to be enriched in EMRA. The detection of some responding clones in pre-infection memory suggests that pre-existing cross-reactive memory T cells joined the SARS-CoV-2 response.

On this clonotype itself: The antigen this receptor binds is unknown. One base away there is no much larger clone; base qualities are not given.

This sample was sequenced with an Illumina NovaSeq 6000. TCRalpha and TCRbeta cDNA libraries were constructed by 5'RACE with constant-segment primers, with sample barcodes and unique molecular identifiers being introduced. Trizol reagent was used to extract RNA from every sample. Amplification of the libraries took two PCR steps, and the second step added a second sample barcode plus Illumina TruSeq adapters. The libraries were sequenced on an Illumina NovaSeq using 2 x 150 bp paired-end reads. The authors' analysis ran thus. The reads were demultiplexed and collapsed into UMI-guided consensus sequences using migec v1.2.7. Using mixcr v2.1.11, UMI consensuses were aligned to TRA and TRB V and J templates and then assembled into clonotypes. Clonotypes were classified as expanded or contracted when called significant by both edgeR and NoisET, with noise models trained on biological replicates. edgeR calls used a false discovery rate-adjusted p below 0.01 and a log2 fold-change threshold of 1. As an exploratory analysis of dynamics, max-normalized trajectories of the 1000 most abundant clonotypes were examined with PCA combined with hierarchical clustering. Each responding clone was given a CD4 or CD8 phenotype based on the CD4+ and CD8+ repertoires, which had been sequenced separately. TCRdb trimmed the raw reads at Q25, called clones with MiXCR and kept productive beta chains. Entries that share a CDR3 protein sequence are merged under the most common genes and DNA. Here the V and J calls rest on TCRdb's processing, not on the authors' analysis. This sample lists around 200,000 distinct CDR3 sequences; 20% to 25% were detected once. The ten largest make up around 23% of the sample.

The germline V gene supplies CDR1 SGDLS and CDR2 YYNGEE. The junction shows trimming of 4 bases on V and 3 bases on J, plus 17 bases between the germline ends. CDR3 length: 15 amino acids, cysteine to phenylalanine. The only DNA kept is the CDR3, 45 bases in frame from the first base. Ficoll-Paque density gradient centrifugation was the method used to isolate PBMCs. The sequence is built from TRBV9 and TRBJ2-7; a tentative D match to TRBD1 spans 6 bases. The receptor's source is an adult woman who had mild COVID-19 (a few samples of this study predate the infection). The sample titles of this study are shuffled in the database, so cell type and time point are left out; the donor was told from shared clones. The sample was PBMCs or a T cell subset sorted from them (not recorded which). The CDR3 corresponds to CASSQTGLPLYEQYF. The bases are TGTGCCAGCAGCCAGACAGGCTTACCACTCTACGAGCAGTACTTC.